This is a list of T cell receptor beta chains from one sample in a study of radiation and T cells in renal cell carcinoma. Generated by immunoSEQ multiplex PCR, the TCRdb table keeps only in-frame clones and is missing some. The data show about 5,200 clones, approximately 60% seen once. Sequences were derived from tumor tissue, sampled from a patient whose treatment included radiotherapy and nephrectomy. The receptor source for this set is a man in his fifties or sixties with renal cell carcinoma. CDR3s include the opening cysteine and the closing phenylalanine or tryptophan. D genes are given only for firm matches. Only part of the rows carry a size: once, few, many, or a class if the clone is expanded.

J gene	V gene	clone size	CDR3 length	D gene	CDR3 protein	CDR3 DNA
TRBJ2-7	TRBV20-1	.	11	.	CSARVGGEQYF	TGCAGTGCTAGAGTCGGGGGCGAGCAGTACTTC
TRBJ2-3	TRBV5-5	.	15	.	CASSFGEASTDTQYF	TGTGCCAGCAGCTTTGGTGAGGCTTCCACAGATACGCAGTATTTT
TRBJ1-2	TRBV4-3	.	14	.	CASSQELGRNGYTF	TGCGCCAGCAGCCAAGAACTCGGGCGAAATGGCTACACCTTC
TRBJ2-7	TRBV11-2	once	18	TRBD2	CASSLAMTSGSVFYEQYF	TGTGCCAGCAGCTTAGCTATGACTAGCGGGAGTGTGTTCTACGAGCAGTACTTC
TRBJ1-6	TRBV6-6	.	14	TRBD1	CASSYTTGDSPLHF	TGTGCCAGCAGTTACACCACAGGGGATTCACCCCTCCACTTT
TRBJ1-1	TRBV9	large	15	.	CASSALDSPGSEAFF	TGTGCCAGCAGCGCGTTAGACTCCCCGGGGTCTGAAGCTTTCTTT
TRBJ1-3	TRBV18	.	16	.	CASSRQRSDSGNTIYF	TGTGCCAGCTCACGGCAACGTAGTGACTCTGGAAACACCATATATTTT
TRBJ1-1	TRBV18	.	14	.	CASSGQNMNTEAFF	TGTGCCAGCTCAGGACAGAACATGAACACTGAAGCTTTCTTT
TRBJ2-7	TRBV7-2	.	14	.	CASTPSGTAGEQYF	TGTGCCAGCACCCCGTCCGGGACCGCCGGCGAGCAGTACTTC
TRBJ2-1	TRBV5-6	.	14	.	CASSLDRGYNEQFF	TGTGCCAGCAGCTTGGATCGGGGGTACAATGAGCAGTTCTTC
TRBJ2-7	TRBV7-3	.	16	TRBD2	CASSTGTSGRAIEQYF	TGTGCCAGCAGCACCGGGACTAGCGGGAGGGCCATCGAGCAGTACTTC
TRBJ1-1	TRBV7-9	few	14	.	CASSPDGRNTEAFF	TGTGCCAGCAGTCCGGACGGGCGGAACACTGAAGCTTTCTTT
TRBJ2-2	TRBV5-6	.	14	.	CASRLGEYTGELFF	TGTGCCAGTCGGTTAGGGGAGTACACCGGGGAGCTGTTTTTT
TRBJ2-3	TRBV19	medium-sized	15	.	CASSITRGTTDTQYF	TGTGCCAGTAGTATCACAAGGGGTACCACAGATACGCAGTATTTT
TRBJ2-1	TRBV4-1	.	14	TRBD1	CASSQPGQGNEQFF	TGCGCCAGCAGCCAGCCGGGACAGGGGAATGAGCAGTTCTTC
TRBJ1-3	TRBV11-2	.	17	.	CASSLFSGRIPGNTIYF	TGTGCCAGCAGCTTATTTTCCGGGCGTATACCTGGAAACACCATATATTTT
TRBJ2-7	TRBV5-1	.	14	.	CASSLVDFSYEQYF	TGCGCCAGCAGCTTGGTGGACTTCTCCTACGAGCAGTACTTC
TRBJ2-1	TRBV29-1	.	12	TRBD2	CSVVSGSDEQFF	TGCAGCGTTGTTAGCGGGAGTGATGAGCAGTTCTTC
TRBJ2-7	TRBV25-1	.	14	TRBD1	CASRGTGVSYEQYF	TGTGCCAGCAGGGGGACAGGGGTCTCCTACGAGCAGTACTTC
TRBJ2-2	TRBV4-2	.	15	.	CARSYGVPGTGELFF	TGTGCCAGAAGCTATGGGGTCCCCGGGACCGGGGAGCTGTTTTTT
TRBJ1-6	TRBV19	.	18	TRBD1	CASSSSSPGQGTGSPLHF	TGTGCCAGTAGTAGCTCCTCTCCGGGACAGGGGACCGGTTCACCCCTCCACTTT
TRBJ2-1	TRBV5-1	.	16	TRBD2	CASGQTSGSFFAKQFF	TGCGCCAGCGGGCAGACTAGCGGGAGCTTTTTTGCTAAGCAGTTCTTC
TRBJ1-2	TRBV11-3	few	13	TRBD1	CASSFPGGSGYTF	TGTGCCAGCAGCTTCCCAGGGGGCAGTGGCTACACCTTC
TRBJ1-1	TRBV7-9	.	13	.	CASSLQGNTEAFF	TGTGCCAGCAGTCTACAGGGAAACACTGAAGCTTTCTTT
TRBJ2-7	TRBV9	.	13	.	CASSRRDSREQYF	TGTGCCAGCAGCCGCCGGGACTCACGCGAGCAGTACTTC
TRBJ2-1	TRBV9	few	14	.	CASSVTPQGGEQFF	TGTGCCAGCAGCGTAACGCCTCAGGGGGGTGAGCAGTTCTTC
TRBJ2-1	TRBV10-3	.	17	TRBD2	CATQGLAGGGSYNEQFF	TGTGCCACCCAGGGACTAGCGGGAGGAGGCTCCTACAATGAGCAGTTCTTC
TRBJ1-5	TRBV7-2	few	14	TRBD1	CASSPGTGNQPQHF	TGTGCCAGCAGCCCCGGGACAGGAAATCAGCCCCAGCATTTT
TRBJ1-5	TRBV12-5	.	14	.	CASGAGTSNQPQHF	TGTGCTAGTGGTGCCGGGACGAGCAATCAGCCCCAGCATTTT
TRBJ1-5	TRBV25-1	few	12	.	CASSGLTEPQHF	TGTGCCAGCAGTGGACTGACAGAGCCCCAGCATTTT
TRBJ1-2	TRBV27	medium-sized	15	.	CASKLLYRTNYGYTF	TGTGCCAGCAAACTCCTGTACCGTACTAACTATGGCTACACCTTC
TRBJ1-6	TRBV7-2	.	15	TRBD1	CASSLSGQHNSPLHF	TGTGCCAGCAGCTTATCGGGACAGCATAATTCACCCCTCCACTTT
TRBJ1-1	TRBV5-1	.	16	.	CASSLEGGRGTTEAFF	TGCGCCAGCAGCTTGGAGGGCGGCAGGGGAACCACTGAAGCTTTCTTT
TRBJ1-3	TRBV7-8	medium-sized	16	.	CASSSLGGQSGNTIYF	TGTGCCAGCAGCTCCTTAGGTGGACAGTCTGGAAACACCATATATTTT
TRBJ2-7	TRBV15	hyperexpanded	13	.	CATSSPGSYEQYF	TGTGCCACCAGCAGCCCGGGCTCCTACGAGCAGTACTTC
TRBJ2-7	TRBV6-1	.	12	.	CASGPNPYEQYF	TGTGCCAGTGGCCCTAATCCGTACGAGCAGTACTTC
TRBJ1-4	TRBV15	once	16	.	CATSWVDLIPNEKLFF	TGTGCCACCAGCTGGGTTGACCTTATACCTAATGAAAAACTGTTTTTT
TRBJ1-6	TRBV9	.	15	.	CASSTDSVRGSPLHF	TGTGCCAGCAGCACCGACAGCGTACGGGGGTCACCCCTCCACTTT
TRBJ1-2	TRBV30	.	15	TRBD1	CAWSPLGTGFYGYTF	TGTGCCTGGAGTCCCTTGGGGACAGGGTTTTATGGCTACACCTTC
TRBJ1-3	TRBV7-9	.	15	.	CASSPGVGSGNTIYF	TGTGCCAGCAGCCCCGGTGTTGGCTCTGGAAACACCATATATTTT
TRBJ2-7	TRBV7-6	.	13	.	CASSLGPNYEQYF	TGTGCCAGCAGCTTAGGACCGAACTACGAGCAGTACTTC
TRBJ2-7	TRBV5-1	.	16	TRBD2	CASSSEPGGGSGIQYF	TGCGCCAGCAGCTCCGAACCCGGAGGGGGTAGCGGGATCCAGTACTTC
TRBJ2-7	TRBV7-2	medium-sized	15	TRBD2	CASTSGLAGSYEQYF	TGTGCCAGCACCAGCGGACTAGCGGGGTCCTACGAGCAGTACTTC
TRBJ1-4	TRBV5-8	.	14	.	CASSFGEPREKLFF	TGTGCCAGCAGCTTCGGAGAACCACGGGAAAAACTGTTTTTT
TRBJ1-5	TRBV13	once	13	.	CASSLGVIQPQHF	TGTGCCAGCAGCTTGGGTGTCATCCAGCCCCAGCATTTT
TRBJ2-3	TRBV7-6	once	17	TRBD2	CASSLRLAGGVPDTQYF	TGTGCCAGCAGCTTACGACTAGCGGGAGGTGTCCCAGATACGCAGTATTTT
TRBJ1-2	TRBV5-5	.	15	TRBD1	CATRPPGGANYGYTF	TGTGCCACCAGACCACCAGGGGGAGCTAACTATGGCTACACCTTC
TRBJ2-7	TRBV27	medium-sized	14	.	CASSPGAGTYEQYF	TGTGCCAGCAGCCCCGGGGCCGGAACCTACGAGCAGTACTTC
TRBJ2-7	TRBV5-8	few	16	TRBD1	CASSLRTGAGIGEQYF	TGTGCCAGCAGTCTTCGGACAGGGGCAGGGATCGGCGAGCAGTACTTC
TRBJ2-7	TRBV2	medium-sized	16	TRBD2	CASSENLAGSPEEQYF	TGTGCCAGCAGTGAAAACTTAGCGGGGTCCCCTGAGGAGCAGTACTTC
TRBJ1-1	TRBV16	few	16	.	CASSQDPGSLNTEAFF	TGTGCCAGCAGCCAAGACCCCGGGTCCTTGAACACTGAAGCTTTCTTT
TRBJ1-5	TRBV30	few	13	.	CAYSNYSNQPQHF	TGTGCCTACTCGAACTATAGCAATCAGCCCCAGCATTTT